The 23 T cell receptor beta chains presented below share a single source sample, sequenced in a study of vaccination effects on CD4 cells after COVID-19. Before sequencing took place, the ViraFEST assay used viral peptide pools to expand antigen-specific CD4+ T cells. The authors isolated CD4+ T cells after less than eleven days of culture. It was two doses of either the BNT162b2 or mRNA-1273 vaccine that participants received. These receptors are not linked to any known antigen. Profiling relied on immunoSEQ multiplex PCR, and the TCRdb table lists in-frame clones only, not all of them. The table records about 25,000 clones, around four fifths of them present only once. The sequences come from CD4+ T cells from PBMCs cultured with HCoV-NL63 spike peptides, collected after COVID-19 vaccination. These receptors were collected from a human donor who received a COVID-19 vaccine.

The V call is TRBV27, the J call TRBJ1-6; D is possibly TRBD1 (6 bases). V gave up 5 bases and J gave up 4 bases, with 9 bases separating them. In germline, CDR1 is MNHEY, CDR2 SMNVEV (reference sequence). This CDR3 is built from 14 residues. The CDR3 DNA follows: TGTGCCAGCAGTCGGACAGCGTATAATTCACCCCTCCACTTT. Amino acid sequence: CASSRTAYNSPLHF.

This clone was observed a handful of times. The rearrangement uses TRBV7-9 and TRBJ2-5; perhaps TRBD2 as D (6 bases). V was shortened by 1 base and J by 2 bases, with 11 bases between the two germline ends. Germline-derived CDR1 and CDR2 are SEHNR and FQNEAQ (reference sequence). The CDR3 extends over 15 amino acids. The DNA of the CDR3 is TGTGCCAGCAGCTTAGATCTAGGGACTCAAGAGACCCAGTACTTC. It translates to CASSLDLGTQETQYF.

The J gene is TRBJ2-3, the V gene TRBV4-3; 10 nucleotides agree with TRBD2. The CDR3 covers 17 residues. CDR1 is LGHNA and CDR2 is YSLEER in the germline V gene. The J segment lost 4 bases and the V segment lost 1 base, leaving 8 bases of the junction unmatched. CDR3 region: CASSQGGGTSAPDTQYF. In nucleotides, the CDR3 is TGCGCCAGCAGCCAAGGGGGTGGGACTAGCGCCCCAGATACGCAGTATTTT.

J is TRBJ2-7 and V is TRBV28; maybe TRBD1 (6 bases). This CDR3 has 15 amino acids. Germline assignment: CDR1 MDHEN and CDR2 SYDVKM. V dropped 4 bases and J dropped 0 bases, with 13 bases sitting between them. Written as DNA, the CDR3 is TGTGCCAGCAGTTGGCGACGGGACATCTCCTACGAGCAGTACTTC. Amino acids: CASSWRRDISYEQYF. Drawing the rest from reference TRBV28 and TRBJ2-7, the complete variable domain is DVKVTQSSRYLVKRTGEKVFLECVQDMDHENMFWYRQDPGLGLRLIYFSYDVKMKEKGDIPEGYSVSREKKERFSLILESASTNQTSMYLCASSWRRDISYEQYFGPGTRLTVT.

CDR3 bases: TGTGCCAGCAGCCCCGGGAGATATGGCTACACCTTC. As protein: CASSPGRYGYTF. The rearrangement links TRBV6-6 to TRBJ1-2; no reliable D call. Germline values: CDR1 MNHNY, CDR2 SVGAGI (reference sequence). This CDR3 has 12 amino acids. Trimming removed 6 bases at V and 5 bases at J, with 10 bases between.

The chain links TRBV12-3 or TRBV12-4 to TRBJ1-1, with D possibly TRBD1 on 6 matching bases. The CDR3 covers 13 residues. V shed 3 bases and J shed 1 base, with 6 bases lying between them. The CDR3 sequence: CASSLGANTEAFF. CDR3 coding DNA: TGTGCCAGCAGTTTGGGGGCGAACACTGAAGCTTTCTTT.

The rearrangement links TRBV28 to TRBJ2-6, with a possible D match to TRBD1 (5 bases). The V and J ends lost 6 bases and 4 bases respectively, with 13 bases between them. The CDR3 consists of 15 residues. Germline lookup yields CDR1 MDHEN and CDR2 SYDVKM. This CDR3 reads CASRPRGAGANVLTF. The CDR3 bases are TGTGCCAGCAGGCCCCGTGGGGCCGGGGCCAACGTCCTGACTTTC.

The chain carries TRBV7-2 and TRBJ2-1, with TRBD1 as a possible D gene (6 bases). This CDR3 is 14 amino acids long. Germline CDR1 reads SGHTA; CDR2 reads FQGNSA. The V gene lost 5 bases and the J gene lost 8 bases, with 16 bases spanning the gap. The CDR3: CASSPQTGSDEQFF. The CDR3 DNA sequence: TGTGCCAGCAGCCCTCAAACAGGGTCGGATGAGCAGTTCTTC.

This rearrangement joins TRBV6-1 to TRBJ2-7, with 9 positions matching TRBD2. The CDR3 is made up of 16 amino acids. Germline V lookup: CDR1 MNHNS, CDR2 SASEGT. Losses at the gene ends were 2 bases for V and 4 bases for J; bases not matched to a gene: 9. CDR3 region: CASSESPPSGTYEQYF. The CDR3 region has the DNA TGTGCCAGCAGTGAATCCCCGCCTAGCGGGACGTACGAGCAGTACTTC.

This rearrangement joins TRBV28 to TRBJ1-6; a possible D gene is TRBD1 (5 bases). V lost 11 bases and J lost 0, with 8 bases in between. Per the germline V gene, CDR1 is MDHEN and CDR2 is SYDVKM. The CDR3 has 13 amino acids. The CDR3 DNA follows: TGTGCCTGGGGGACCTCCTATAATTCACCCCTCCACTTT. It specifies CAWGTSYNSPLHF.

CDR3 DNA sequence: TGTGCCAGCAGCTTGGACAGGGTAAGGGCTTTCTTT. It is translated as CASSLDRVRAFF. The genes are TRBV5-4 and TRBJ1-1; D possibly corresponds to TRBD1 (6 bases). With 0 bases removed from V and 11 bases from J, the gap between germline ends came to 11 bases. Germline CDR1 is SGHNT and CDR2 is YYREEE (reference sequence). The CDR3 has 12 amino acids.

The chain uses TRBV30 and TRBJ1-5, with D unclear. Germline V lookup: CDR1 GTSNPN, CDR2 SVGIG (reference sequence). The CDR3 extends over 14 amino acids. V was cut by 1 base and J by 1 base, with 8 bases left in between. Here the CDR3 DNA reads TGTGCCTGGAGTGAAGGACTGAGCAATCAGCCCCAGCATTTT. It yields the protein CAWSEGLSNQPQHF.

This rearrangement joins TRBV7-9 to TRBJ2-5, with 10 positions matching TRBD2. CDR1 is SEHNR, CDR2 FQNEAQ, per germline (reference sequence). Trimming removed 3 bases from V and 5 bases from J; junction bases left unmatched: 12. This CDR3 is built from 17 residues. The chain's CDR3 is CASSLGFLAGVRETQYF. The CDR3, as DNA: TGTGCCAGCAGCTTGGGGTTCCTAGCGGGAGTGCGGGAGACCCAGTACTTC.

The V gene is TRBV9, the J gene TRBJ2-1, with 9 bases identical to TRBD2. The germline CDR1 and CDR2 sequences are SGDLS and YYNGEE. The trim removed 5 bases at V and 8 bases at J, leaving 8 bases unmatched. The CDR3 runs 14 residues. The CDR3 here is CASSQSGRRDEQFF. The CDR3 DNA follows: TGTGCCAGCAGTCAAAGCGGGAGGAGGGATGAGCAGTTCTTC. Filled out from reference TRBV9 and TRBJ2-1, the complete variable domain reads DSGVTQTPKHLITATGQRVTLRCSPRSGDLSVYWYQQSLDQGLQFLIQYYNGEERAKGNILERFSAQQFPDLHSELNLSSLELGDSALYFCASSQSGRRDEQFFGPGTRLTVL.

The chain couples TRBV18 to TRBJ1-1; no firm D call. The germline CDR1 and CDR2 sequences are KGHSH and LQKENI. Deletions cut 3 bases from V and 0 bases from J, with 11 bases between. CDR3 length: 15 amino acids. Here the CDR3 DNA reads TGTGCCAGCTCACCCTGGACCGATATGAACACTGAAGCTTTCTTT. It codes for CASSPWTDMNTEAFF.

This chain links TRBV6-6 with TRBJ1-6, with D perhaps TRBD1 (6 bases). Trimming shortened V by 0 bases and J by 7 bases, and 7 bases separated the two germline ends. Germline CDR1 MNHNY, CDR2 SVGAGI (reference sequence). CDR3 size: 14 residues. The CDR3 spells CASSYSQGNSPLHF. For the CDR3, the DNA is TGTGCCAGCAGTTACTCCCAGGGGAATTCACCCCTCCACTTT.

The sample holds one count of this clone. The rearrangement joins TRBV5-5 to TRBJ2-7; perhaps TRBD1 as D (6 bases). The germline CDR1 and CDR2 sequences are SGHKS and YYEKEE (reference sequence). The V gene lost 0 bases and the J gene lost 2 bases, with 9 bases spanning the gap. The CDR3 length is 14 residues. The CDR3, as DNA: TGTGCCAGCAGCTTGGTCTGGGGGCCCTACGAGCAGTACTTC. Translated: CASSLVWGPYEQYF.

This rearrangement joins TRBV5-4 to TRBJ1-2; tentative D call: TRBD1 (5 bases). CDR1 SGHNT and CDR2 YYREEE come from the germline V gene (reference sequence). V shed 3 bases and J shed 8 bases, with 17 bases lying between them. The CDR3 runs 14 residues. This CDR3 reads CASSSRQTIGGYTF. CDR3 DNA sequence: TGTGCCAGCAGCTCAAGACAGACCATTGGAGGCTACACCTTC.

The chain couples TRBV7-3 to TRBJ2-1; the match to TRBD1 covers 12 bases. V lost 2 bases to trimming and J lost 6 bases; unmatched junction nucleotides: 8. This CDR3 is built from 17 residues. From germline, CDR1 is SGHTA and CDR2 FQGTGA. CDR3 amino acids: CASSLSTGTGGLNEQFF. As DNA, the CDR3 is TGTGCCAGCAGCTTATCGACCGGGACAGGGGGCCTCAATGAGCAGTTCTTC.

The chain has TRBV6-5 and TRBJ2-7; D may correspond to TRBD1 or TRBD2 (5 bases each). V was trimmed by 4 bases and J by 2 bases, leaving 15 bases between them. From germline, CDR1 is MNHEY and CDR2 SVGAGI. The CDR3 totals 15 residues. The CDR3 spells CASSSHGTVTYEQYF. CDR3 in DNA: TGTGCCAGCAGTTCTCATGGGACGGTAACCTACGAGCAGTACTTC.

This chain links TRBV4-1 with TRBJ1-2; D is undetermined. CDR3 length: 13 residues. Deletions cut 1 base from V and 2 bases from J, with 5 bases between. The germline V gene has CDR1 MGHRA and CDR2 YSYEKL. This CDR3 reads CASSQGGNYGYTF. The CDR3 region has the DNA TGCGCCAGCAGCCAAGGAGGGAACTATGGCTACACCTTC.

V and J are TRBV18 and TRBJ2-3, with D hard to call. The germline V gene encodes CDR1 KGHSH and CDR2 LQKENI. V lost 6 bases and J 5 bases, leaving 15 bases between the germline ends. CDR3 length: 14 amino acids. CDR3 in DNA: TGTGCCAGCTCCCAGAATGGGGATTTAGATACGCAGTATTTT. This sequence encodes CASSQNGDLDTQYF.

V is TRBV27 and J is TRBJ1-2; D is undetermined. The CDR3 has 14 residues. Per the germline V gene, CDR1 is MNHEY and CDR2 is SMNVEV (reference sequence). V lost 7 bases to trimming and J lost 4 bases, with 16 bases between them. The CDR3 here is CASKSGRLAYGYTF. The CDR3 bases are TGTGCCAGCAAAAGCGGAAGGTTGGCCTATGGCTACACCTTC.